One sample yielded the 17 T cell receptor beta chains listed below, sequenced in a study of PD-1 blockade in classical Hodgkin lymphoma. Clones were sequenced by immunoSEQ multiplex PCR, and TCRdb holds only the in-frame ones, with some missing. The sample holds about 84,000 clones, roughly 90% seen once. Every patient experienced relapse after autologous stem cell transplantation, and brentuximab vedotin exposure varied. The sample was peripheral blood mononuclear cells (PBMCs), taken at baseline. These receptors were obtained from a human donor with classical Hodgkin lymphoma.

The gene calls are TRBV19 and TRBJ1-3; a weak D match, TRBD1 (5 bases). V was clipped by 3 bases and J by 0 bases, with 9 bases between them. The CDR3 is 15 residues long. CDR1 is LNHDA, CDR2 SQIVND, per germline (reference sequence). The CDR3 reads CASSMGRNSGNTIYF. CDR3 sequence (DNA): TGTGCCAGTAGTATGGGACGGAACTCTGGAAACACCATATATTTT.

The chain links TRBV5-4 to TRBJ2-7; 10 bases agree with TRBD2. This CDR3 contains 15 residues. With 6 bases clipped from V and 5 bases from J, the junction kept 11 bases outside the gene matches. CDR1 is SGHNT and CDR2 is YYREEE in the germline V gene (reference sequence). CDR3 coding DNA: TGTGCCAGCACCATGGCGTCTAGCGGGAGCCACGAGCAGTACTTC. Amino acid sequence: CASTMASSGSHEQYF. The whole variable domain, filled in from reference TRBV5-4 and TRBJ2-7, reads ETGVTQSPTHLIKTRGQQVTLRCSSQSGHNTVSWYQQALGQGPQFIFQYYREEENGRGNFPPRFSGLQFPNYSSELNVNALELDDSALYLCASTMASSGSHEQYFGPGTRLTVT.

V and J are TRBV9 and TRBJ2-2, with 9 bases matching TRBD2. This CDR3 is built from 15 residues. Germline CDR1 reads SGDLS; CDR2 reads YYNGEE. Germline trimming cut 4 bases from V and 5 bases from J; bases unmatched to any gene: 6. CDR3 region: CASSTIAGATGELFF. The DNA for the CDR3 is TGTGCCAGCAGCACCATAGCGGGAGCGACCGGGGAGCTGTTTTTT. Full variable domain (rest looked up from reference TRBV9 and TRBJ2-2): DSGVTQTPKHLITATGQRVTLRCSPRSGDLSVYWYQQSLDQGLQFLIQYYNGEERAKGNILERFSAQQFPDLHSELNLSSLELGDSALYFCASSTIAGATGELFFGEGSRLTVL.

The V call is TRBV6-6, the J call TRBJ2-1; D possibly corresponds to TRBD2 (5 bases). The germline gives CDR1 MNHNY, CDR2 SVGAGI (reference sequence). The CDR3 length is 13 residues. V dropped 7 bases and J dropped 10 bases, with 17 bases sitting between them. In nucleotides, the CDR3 is TGTGCCAGCACCCTAAGAGAGGGCAGGGAGCAGTTCTTC. Its translation: CASTLREGREQFF.

This chain connects TRBV2 to TRBJ2-2, with D tentatively TRBD2 (5 bases). V was cut by 11 bases and J by 7 bases, with 20 bases left in between. Per the germline V gene, CDR1 is SNHLY and CDR2 is FYNNEI. The CDR3 length is 14 residues. CDR3 in amino acids: CAGAVGGSHGELFF. CDR3 nucleotide sequence: TGTGCCGGAGCGGTGGGCGGGTCTCACGGGGAGCTGTTTTTT.

This chain links TRBV4-3 with TRBJ2-2; 7 bases align to TRBD1. CDR3 length equals 15 residues. Trimming removed 0 bases from V and 6 bases from J; junction bases left unmatched: 4. CDR1 and CDR2 from the germline V gene are LGHNA and YSLEER. CDR3 bases: TGCGCCAGCAGCCAAGAGCAGACAGGGCCCGGGGAGCTGTTTTTT. Translating gives CASSQEQTGPGELFF.

The chain recombines TRBV29-1 with TRBJ2-1; D uncertain. Germline V CDR1 and CDR2: SQVTM, ANQGSEA. The V and J ends lost 4 bases and 0 bases respectively, with 10 bases between them. The CDR3 consists of 14 residues. CDR3 in amino acids: CSVADTSSYNEQFF. In DNA form, the CDR3 reads TGCAGCGTTGCAGACACCAGCTCCTACAATGAGCAGTTCTTC.

The V gene is TRBV6-5, the J gene TRBJ1-1, with D unclear. V was shortened by 5 bases and J by 1 base, with 14 bases between the two germline ends. The CDR3 is made up of 15 amino acids. Germline CDR1 reads MNHEY; CDR2 reads SVGAGI. CDR3 protein: CASSPGYRGNTEAFF. CDR3 sequence (DNA): TGTGCCAGCAGTCCTGGTTATCGCGGGAACACTGAAGCTTTCTTT.

This clone was picked up a small number of times. J is TRBJ1-5 and V is TRBV19; D not certain. Germline assignment: CDR1 LNHDA and CDR2 SQIVND (reference sequence). CDR3 length equals 14 residues. The V gene lost 9 bases and the J gene lost 2 bases, with 14 bases spanning the gap. As DNA, the CDR3 is TGTGCCAGCACAAACGGTAATCGCAATCAGCCCCAGCATTTT. This encodes CASTNGNRNQPQHF.

This sequence joins TRBV6-5 and TRBJ1-2; 8 bases are a match to TRBD1. J was trimmed by 7 bases and V by 2 bases; bases with no gene match: 9. Looked up from germline, CDR1 is MNHEY and CDR2 is SVGAGI. CDR3 length: 15 residues. The CDR3 spells CASSYVPGQAAGYTF. For the CDR3, the DNA is TGTGCCAGCAGTTACGTACCGGGACAGGCGGCTGGCTACACCTTC.

The rearrangement joins TRBV13 to TRBJ2-5; 9 bases are shared with TRBD2. Germline V gene lookup returns CDR1 PRHDT and CDR2 FYEKMQ (reference sequence). V shed 0 bases, J shed 5 bases, and the junction held 4 bases outside the gene matches. This CDR3 is 15 amino acids long. The CDR3 region has the DNA TGTGCCAGCAGCTTAGGTGCGGGAGGGCGGGAGACCCAGTACTTC. Translation: CASSLGAGGRETQYF.

The CDR3 sequence: CASSPLTGTGVYEQYF. CDR3 in DNA: TGTGCCAGCAGTCCCCTCACCGGGACAGGGGTGTACGAGCAGTACTTC. This sequence joins TRBV28 and TRBJ2-7; 10 bases map to TRBD1. The V gene's germline CDR1 is MDHEN and CDR2 SYDVKM. CDR3 size: 16 residues. Trimming removed 5 bases from V and 4 bases from J; junction bases left unmatched: 11.

The chain recombines TRBV10-3 with TRBJ1-5; 7 nucleotides match TRBD1. Germline trimming cut 3 bases from V and 5 bases from J; bases unmatched to any gene: 13. The CDR3 has 17 residues. From germline, CDR1 is ENHRY and CDR2 SYGVKD. The CDR3 spells CAISDPGKGRGDQPQHF. The DNA for the CDR3 is TGTGCCATCAGTGACCCGGGGAAGGGCAGGGGGGATCAGCCCCAGCATTTT.

The rearrangement uses TRBV5-4 and TRBJ2-7; 7 bases line up with TRBD2. The germline V gene has CDR1 SGHNT and CDR2 YYREEE (reference sequence). The CDR3 contains 14 residues. V dropped 0 bases and J dropped 5; count of bases not matched to a gene: 5. CDR3 coding DNA: TGTGCCAGCAGCTTGGCCTTAACTAGCGACGAGCAGTACTTC. It encodes CASSLALTSDEQYF.

The V gene is TRBV2, the J gene TRBJ2-1, with TRBD2 identical over 9 bases. After removal of 4 bases from V and 9 bases from J, the junction contained 7 bases not matched to a gene. This CDR3 spans 14 amino acids. CDR1 and CDR2 from the germline V gene are SNHLY and FYNNEI. The CDR3 sequence: CASSGSSGKLEQFF. As DNA, the CDR3 is TGTGCCAGCAGTGGGTCTAGCGGGAAGCTTGAGCAGTTCTTC.

This clone was seen once. The rearrangement uses TRBV5-1 and TRBJ2-1; the match to TRBD1 covers 7 bases. The V gene's germline CDR1 is SGHRS and CDR2 YFSETQ. J lost 2 bases, V lost 0 bases, and 2 bases had no gene match. CDR3 length: 15 residues. Here the CDR3 reads CASSLDGTAYNEQFF. Written as DNA, the CDR3 is TGCGCCAGCAGCTTGGATGGGACAGCCTACAATGAGCAGTTCTTC.

The genes are TRBV5-8 and TRBJ2-7, with 12 bases lining up with TRBD2. CDR1 is SGHTS, CDR2 YDEGEE, per germline. Trimming removed 0 bases from V and 7 bases from J; junction bases left unmatched: 2. The CDR3 has 14 residues. CDR3 protein: CASSLGLAGVEQYF. CDR3 coding DNA: TGTGCCAGCAGCTTGGGACTAGCGGGAGTGGAGCAGTACTTC.